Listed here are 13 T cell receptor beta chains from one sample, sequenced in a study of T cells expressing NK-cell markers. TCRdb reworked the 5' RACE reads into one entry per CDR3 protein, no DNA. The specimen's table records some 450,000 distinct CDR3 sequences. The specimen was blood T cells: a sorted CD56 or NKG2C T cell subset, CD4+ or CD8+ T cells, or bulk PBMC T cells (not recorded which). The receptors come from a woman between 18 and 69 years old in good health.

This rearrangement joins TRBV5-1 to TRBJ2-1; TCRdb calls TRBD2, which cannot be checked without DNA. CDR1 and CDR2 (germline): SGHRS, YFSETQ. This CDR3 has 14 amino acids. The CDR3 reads CATSSTSGSNEQFF.

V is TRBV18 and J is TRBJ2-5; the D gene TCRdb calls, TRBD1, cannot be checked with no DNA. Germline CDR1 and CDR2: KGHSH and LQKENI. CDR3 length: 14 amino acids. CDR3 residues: CASSPTVYQETQYF.

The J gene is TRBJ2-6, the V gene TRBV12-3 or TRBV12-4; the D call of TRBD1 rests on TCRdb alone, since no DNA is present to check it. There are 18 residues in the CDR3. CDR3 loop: CASSLWTGGSSGANVLTF.

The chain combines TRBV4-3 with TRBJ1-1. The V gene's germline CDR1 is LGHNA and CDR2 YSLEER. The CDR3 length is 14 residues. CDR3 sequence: CASSQGKLNTEAFF.

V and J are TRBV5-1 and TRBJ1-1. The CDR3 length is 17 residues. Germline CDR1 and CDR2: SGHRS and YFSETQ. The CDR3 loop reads CASSLESSGTLGTEAFF.

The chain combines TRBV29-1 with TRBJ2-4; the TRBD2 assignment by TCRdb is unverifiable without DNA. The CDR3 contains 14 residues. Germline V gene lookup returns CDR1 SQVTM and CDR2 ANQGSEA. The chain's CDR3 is CSVEALGLKNIQYF.

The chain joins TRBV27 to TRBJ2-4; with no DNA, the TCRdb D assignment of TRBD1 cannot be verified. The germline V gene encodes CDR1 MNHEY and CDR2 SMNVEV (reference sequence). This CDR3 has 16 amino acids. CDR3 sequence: CASSSPTGEAKNIQYF.

CDR3 region: CATSGLEDRGGEAFF. J is TRBJ1-1 and V is TRBV24-1; TCRdb names TRBD1, which stays unverified in the absence of DNA. Germline V gene lookup returns CDR1 KGHDR and CDR2 SFDVKD. The CDR3 has 15 residues.

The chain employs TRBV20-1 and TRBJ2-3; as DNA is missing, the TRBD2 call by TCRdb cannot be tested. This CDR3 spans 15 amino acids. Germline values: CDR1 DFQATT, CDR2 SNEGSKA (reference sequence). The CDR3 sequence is CSATLRQGGGDTQYF.

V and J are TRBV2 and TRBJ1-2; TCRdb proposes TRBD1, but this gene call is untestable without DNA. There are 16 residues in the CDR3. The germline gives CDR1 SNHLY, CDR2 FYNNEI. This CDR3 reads CASTNGQGDIYEGYTF.

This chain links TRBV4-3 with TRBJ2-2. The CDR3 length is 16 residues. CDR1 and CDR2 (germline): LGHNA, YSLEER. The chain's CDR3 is CASSQDSEGYTGELFF.

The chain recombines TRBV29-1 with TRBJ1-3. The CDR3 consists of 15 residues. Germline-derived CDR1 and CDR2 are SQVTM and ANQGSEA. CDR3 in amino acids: CSVEEQSESGNTIYF.

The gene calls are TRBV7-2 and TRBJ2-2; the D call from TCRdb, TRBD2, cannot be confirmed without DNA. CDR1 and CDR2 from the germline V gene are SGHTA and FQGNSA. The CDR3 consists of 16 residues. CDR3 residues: CASSLWGAATPGELFF.